This TCR beta chain stems from a study of T cell responses to AZD1222 COVID-19 vaccine. General study points: There were mostly white British donors and more females than males, and clonal diversity was possibly underestimated. Reportedly, nearly half the spike-specific TCRs target unmutated variant regions. Spike-specific TCR breadth and depth grew following two AZD1222 doses.

Comment on this clone: The antigen is unknown.

Produced via immunoSEQ multiplex PCR; TCRdb's table is partial and in-frame only. The sample records about 130,000 clones, over 75% being singletons. Germline CDR1 reads SGHTA; CDR2 reads FQGNSA. This CDR3 spans 16 amino acids. V shed 6 bases and J shed 4 bases, with 22 bases lying between them. This receptor was identified in an adult in good health. The chain is built from TRBV7-2 and TRBJ2-7; tentatively, D is TRBD1 or TRBD2 (6 bases each). The sample was peripheral blood, taken on day 0 of AZD1222 vaccination. CDR3 nucleotide sequence: TGTGCCAGCAGACAAGGGGGGAATAGGGTTTTGTACGAGCAGTACTTC. Translation gives CASRQGGNRVLYEQYF.